Reported below is one T cell receptor (beta chain). The data were taken from a study of Ad26.COV2.S vaccination and SARS-CoV-2 variants. The CDR3 sequence is 13 residues long. CDR1 is SGHVS, CDR2 FQNEAQ, per germline. The V end was cut by 8 bases, the J end by 9 bases, with 20 bases between. The sample's treatment: over 15 received Ad26.COV2.S at low or high dose, single or two shots; several received placebo; per-sample allocation not given. The samples date from day 63 after the first vaccine or placebo injection. Data came from immunoSEQ multiplex PCR; TCRdb stores just in-frame clones and leaves some out. This sample carries 440,000 or so clones, roughly 91% of them seen once, and the ten largest clones take about 4.4%.

This sequence originates from a person between 18 and 60 years old who received the Ad26.COV2.S COVID-19 vaccine or a placebo. This specimen consisted of peripheral blood, obtained in a trial of Ad26.COV2.S vaccine versus placebo. The chain is built from TRBV7-8 and TRBJ2-7, with D perhaps given as TRBD1 or TRBD2 (5 bases each). This CDR3 is CASGRLDERGQYF. The CDR3 coding sequence is TGTGCCAGCGGTAGACTCGATGAGAGGGGGCAGTACTTC. Supplemented by reference TRBV7-8 and TRBJ2-7, the full variable domain reads GAGVSQSPRYKVAKRGQDVALRCDPISGHVSLFWYQQALGQGPEFLTYFQNEAQLDKSGLPSDRFFAERPEGSVSTLKIQRTQQEDSAVYLCASGRLDERGQYFGPGTRLTVT.